Listed below are T cell receptor beta chains from one sample, sequenced in a study of T cells after posttransplantation cyclophosphamide. Clones were sequenced by immunoSEQ multiplex PCR, and TCRdb holds only the in-frame ones, with some missing. Here the sample spans roughly 18,000 clones, approximately 87% being singletons. The sequenced material came from memory CD4+ T cells sorted from blood. The receptors derive from a man between 25 and 39 years old in good health and a related stem cell transplant donor. Each CDR3 is given with its conserved first and last residue. Fields, in order: V gene, J gene, clone size, D gene, CDR3 DNA, CDR3 protein. D genes are given only for firm matches. The listing skips clone size in some rows; elsewhere it reads once, few, many or a size class.

V: TRBV6-1
J: TRBJ2-5
size: NA
D: NA
DNA: TGTGCCAGCAGTGAACCTAAAGGGGGAGGGCAAGAGACCCAGTACTTC
CDR3: CASSEPKGGGQETQYF

V: TRBV6-6
J: TRBJ2-1
size: few
D: TRBD1
DNA: TGTGCCAGCATCTCCGGGACAGCGCTTAACAATGAGCAGTTCTTC
CDR3: CASISGTALNNEQFF

V: TRBV19
J: TRBJ2-2
size: NA
D: TRBD1
DNA: TGTGCCAGTAGGACCAGGGGGACAGCCGCCGGGGAGCTGTTTTTT
CDR3: CASRTRGTAAGELFF

V: TRBV11-2
J: TRBJ2-7
size: once
D: TRBD1
DNA: TGTGCCAGCAGCCGTCCAACAGGGACAGCTTACGAGCAGTACTTC
CDR3: CASSRPTGTAYEQYF

V: TRBV5-1
J: TRBJ2-1
size: NA
D: NA
DNA: TGCGCCAGCAGCTTCAGGGGGTCGGGGGCGATTAGGTACAATGAGCAGTTCTTC
CDR3: CASSFRGSGAIRYNEQFF

V: TRBV6-5
J: TRBJ1-6
size: NA
D: TRBD1
DNA: TGTGCCAGCAGGCCGGACAGGGGCCGGAATTCACCCCTCCACTTT
CDR3: CASRPDRGRNSPLHF

V: TRBV7-9
J: TRBJ2-7
size: NA
D: TRBD1
DNA: TGTGCCAGCAGCTCCCCGGGACAGGGGGCCGAGCAGTACTTC
CDR3: CASSSPGQGAEQYF

V: TRBV5-1
J: TRBJ1-6
size: NA
D: TRBD1
DNA: TGCGCCAGCAGCTCGACAGGGGGCGGCTCACCCCTCCACTTT
CDR3: CASSSTGGGSPLHF

V: TRBV5-1
J: TRBJ1-2
size: NA
D: TRBD1
DNA: TGCGCCAGCAGCGCGACAGGGACGGACGGCTACACCTTC
CDR3: CASSATGTDGYTF

V: TRBV6-6
J: TRBJ1-5
size: NA
D: NA
DNA: TGTGCCAGCAGTTACTCGCAGGTCAATCAGCCCCAGCATTTT
CDR3: CASSYSQVNQPQHF

V: TRBV28
J: TRBJ1-2
size: NA
D: NA
DNA: TGTGCCAGCTCTCCTGCCCTGGCCAGGGCCTATGGCTACACCTTC
CDR3: CASSPALARAYGYTF

V: TRBV7-3
J: TRBJ2-1
size: NA
D: NA
DNA: TGTGCCAGCAGCTTAAATCAGGGAAATGAGCAGTTCTTC
CDR3: CASSLNQGNEQFF

V: TRBV4-1
J: TRBJ1-4
size: NA
D: NA
DNA: TGCGCCAGCAGCCCGAACCTCATGGGGGCAGACGAAAAACTGTTTTTT
CDR3: CASSPNLMGADEKLFF

V: TRBV6-1
J: TRBJ1-1
size: NA
D: NA
DNA: TGTGCCAGCTCTCAGCGCCGGACTGAAGCTTTCTTT
CDR3: CASSQRRTEAFF

V: TRBV18
J: TRBJ2-5
size: NA
D: TRBD1
DNA: TGTGCCAGCTCACCGTTACAGGGGTTAGAAGGGACCCAGTACTTC
CDR3: CASSPLQGLEGTQYF

V: TRBV4-1
J: TRBJ1-1
size: few
D: TRBD1
DNA: TGCGCCAGCAGCCAAGATCGCTGGGGCAGGGGGTCTCCTGAAGCTTTCTTT
CDR3: CASSQDRWGRGSPEAFF

V: TRBV11-3
J: TRBJ2-2
size: NA
D: NA
DNA: TGTGCCAGCAGCTTAGAGGCACATAACACCGGGGAGCTGTTTTTT
CDR3: CASSLEAHNTGELFF

V: TRBV9
J: TRBJ2-3
size: NA
D: NA
DNA: TGTGCCAGCAGCGAGGGACCGATACAGGGAGATACGCAGTATTTT
CDR3: CASSEGPIQGDTQYF

V: TRBV27
J: TRBJ2-3
size: NA
D: NA
DNA: TGTGCCAGCAGTTTAGGCGGGGGCACAGATACGCAGTATTTT
CDR3: CASSLGGGTDTQYF

V: TRBV7-3
J: TRBJ2-3
size: NA
D: NA
DNA: TGTGCCAGCAGCTTAAGCGGGGTAATCACAGATACGCAGTATTTT
CDR3: CASSLSGVITDTQYF

V: TRBV4-1
J: TRBJ2-1
size: NA
D: NA
DNA: TGCGCCAGCAGCCGGAGAACGGAATACAATGAGCAGTTCTTC
CDR3: CASSRRTEYNEQFF

V: TRBV6-5
J: TRBJ2-5
size: once
D: TRBD1
DNA: TGTGCCAGCAGGATAGGACAGGGCGGTCGAGAGACCCAGTACTTC
CDR3: CASRIGQGGRETQYF

V: TRBV7-9
J: TRBJ2-5
size: NA
D: NA
DNA: TGTGCCAGCAGCTTGCAGGGTCTTTGGGAGACCCAGTACTTC
CDR3: CASSLQGLWETQYF